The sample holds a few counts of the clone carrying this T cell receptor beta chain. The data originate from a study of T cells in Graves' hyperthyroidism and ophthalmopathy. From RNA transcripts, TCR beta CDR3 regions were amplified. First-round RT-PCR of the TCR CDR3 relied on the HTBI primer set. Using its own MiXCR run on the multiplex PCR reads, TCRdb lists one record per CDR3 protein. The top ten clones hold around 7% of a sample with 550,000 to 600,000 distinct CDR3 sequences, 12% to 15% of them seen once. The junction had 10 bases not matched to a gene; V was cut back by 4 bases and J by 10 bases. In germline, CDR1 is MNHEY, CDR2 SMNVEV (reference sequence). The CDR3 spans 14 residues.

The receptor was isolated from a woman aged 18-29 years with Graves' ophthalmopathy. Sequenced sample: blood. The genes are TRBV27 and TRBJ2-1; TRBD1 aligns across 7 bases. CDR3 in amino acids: CASSSGRIRGEQFF. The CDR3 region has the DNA TGTGCCAGCAGTTCGGGGCGTATCAGGGGGGAGCAGTTCTTC.